Following are 22 T cell receptor beta chains from one sample sequenced in a study of tumor and adjacent non-tumor tissue in lung cancer. RNA was extracted from bulk tissue without any cell sorting. The normal lung tissue was taken more than 3 cm from the tumor edge. Three rounds of nested PCR, following a modified ARM-PCR protocol, produced the TCRbeta library. MiXCR was run by TCRdb on the multiplex PCR reads, yielding one entry per CDR3 protein. The table includes 55,000 to 65,000 distinct CDR3 sequences, about 55% detected once. Sample: distant non-tumor lung tissue. These receptor sequences come from a man in his sixties or seventies with non-small cell lung cancer.

On this clonotype itself: A read error may be the cause here, since a much bigger clone is one base away. The gene calls are TRBV10-2 and TRBJ2-2, with 8 bases lining up with TRBD1. The CDR3 has 15 residues. Trimming at V came to 9 bases and at J to 5 bases, leaving 11 bases not matched to a gene. Germline V gene lookup returns CDR1 WSHSY and CDR2 SAAADI. CDR3 amino acids: CARRQGAGRTGELFF. DNA for the CDR3: TGCGCCAGGAGGCAGGGGGCCGGTAGGACCGGGGAGCTGTTTTTT.

In this sample, this clonotype turned up once. This CDR3 is missing its conserved last phenylalanine or tryptophan, likely due to a read error. The chain has TRBV6-5 and TRBJ2-7, with D unresolved. The CDR3 consists of 13 residues. Germline V lookup: CDR1 MNHEY, CDR2 SVGAGI. This CDR3 is CASSRDRAYVQYL. The CDR3 bases are TGTGCCAGCAGTCGTGACCGTGCCTACGTGCAGTACTTA.

The J gene is TRBJ2-1, the V gene TRBV28; the D gene could be TRBD1 or TRBD2 (6 bases each). This CDR3 has 14 residues. Germline V gene data show CDR1 as MDHEN and CDR2 as SYDVKM. The V gene lost 3 bases and the J gene lost 7 bases, with 13 bases spanning the gap. The CDR3 loop reads CASSFRGPTNEQFF. The CDR3 DNA is TGTGCCAGCAGTTTCCGGGGGCCCACTAATGAGCAGTTCTTC.

This clonotype was detected once. The chain joins TRBV2 to TRBJ2-5; TRBD2 is a possible D gene (6 bases). The V end lost 5 bases, the J end lost 6 bases, and 13 bases lay between the germline ends. CDR3 length: 13 residues. Germline V gives CDR1 SNHLY, CDR2 FYNNEI. This chain's CDR3 is CASSTGLLQTQYF. In DNA, the CDR3 is TGTGCCAGCAGTACGGGACTTCTTCAGACCCAGTACTTC.

The chain employs TRBV7-9 and TRBJ1-6; weak D call: TRBD1 (6 bases). This CDR3 has 16 amino acids. V was clipped by 0 bases and J by 10 bases, with 16 bases between them. Per the germline V gene, CDR1 is SEHNR and CDR2 is FQNEAQ (reference sequence). The CDR3 region has the DNA TGTGCCAGCAGCTTAGCGGTCCGAGGGGGGCGGTCACCCCTCCACTTT. Its translation: CASSLAVRGGRSPLHF.

Details on this clonotype: A clone one base away is much larger, so this may be a read error. This chain links TRBV12-3 or TRBV12-4 with TRBJ1-6; 9 nucleotides line up with TRBD1. This CDR3 is 15 amino acids long. The V segment lost 6 bases and the J segment 8 bases; nucleotides outside the gene matches: 8. Here the CDR3 reads CASRFGGTGYSPLHF. CDR3 nucleotide sequence: TGTGCCAGCAGATTTGGAGGGACAGGGTATTCACCCCTCCACTTT.

This clonotype appeared many times. The chain recombines TRBV28 with TRBJ1-3, with no clear D. V was clipped by 6 bases and J by 4 bases, with 10 bases between them. The germline gives CDR1 MDHEN, CDR2 SYDVKM. The CDR3 runs to 13 residues. The CDR3 loop is CASSLPTGNTIYF. The CDR3 DNA reads TGTGCCAGCAGCCTCCCTACAGGAAACACCATATATTTT.

Points on this clonotype: This sequence may be a read error, since a much larger clone differs from it by one base. The chain recombines TRBV13 with TRBJ1-1; D remains unclear. Trimming stripped 2 bases from V and 10 bases from J, with 11 bases between. The germline V gene encodes CDR1 PRHDT and CDR2 FYEKMQ (reference sequence). This CDR3 region has 12 residues. Here the CDR3 DNA reads TGTGCCAGCAGCTTAAGCGCGGGTGGAGCTTTCTTT. Encoded protein: CASSLSAGGAFF. Full variable domain (outside the CDR3, taken from reference TRBV13 and TRBJ1-1): AAGVIQSPRHLIKEKRETATLKCYPIPRHDTVYWYQQGPGQDPQFLISFYEKMQSDKGSIPDRFSAQQFSDYHSELNMSSLELGDSALYFCASSLSAGGAFFGQGTRLTVV.

To note about this clonotype: One base away lies a much larger clone, so this may be a sequencing read error. V usage is TRBV10-3 and J usage is TRBJ2-1, with 7 bases aligning to TRBD2. The germline V gene encodes CDR1 ENHRY and CDR2 SYGVKD. The CDR3 is made up of 15 amino acids. Here the CDR3 reads CAIGERGPTYYEQFF. The CDR3 coding sequence is TGTGCCATCGGGGAGCGGGGCCCCACCTACTATGAGCAGTTCTTC.

In DNA, the CDR3 is TGTGCCATCAGACGGGCCGGGGAGACCCAGTACTTC. Protein product: CAIRRAGETQYF. This sequence joins TRBV10-3 and TRBJ2-5; D gene unclear. This CDR3 has 12 amino acids. Looked up from germline, CDR1 is ENHRY and CDR2 is SYGVKD. Trimming left V 6 bases short and J 5 bases short, with 10 bases between.

This clonotype was observed at least ten times. The V gene is TRBV24-1, the J gene TRBJ1-2; unclear D gene. CDR3 length: 13 residues. Germline V gene sequence: CDR1 KGHDR, CDR2 SFDVKD. V dropped 3 bases and J dropped 2 bases, with 6 bases sitting between them. CDR3 DNA sequence: TGTGCCACCAGTGATCCACCAAACTATGGCTACACCTTC. Protein product: CATSDPPNYGYTF.

Remarks on this clonotype: The junction differs from germline at one of its ends, possibly a read error. The V and J genes are TRBV10-3 and TRBJ2-3; TRBD2 matches at 11 bases. The CDR3 totals 16 residues. CDR1 and CDR2 (germline): ENHRY, SYGVKD. The CDR3 loop is CAISNTSGRRPDTQYF. For the CDR3, the DNA is TGTGCCATCAGTAACACTAGCGGGAGACGACCTGATACGCAGTACTTT.

This clonotype was recorded at least ten times. The gene calls are TRBV20-1 and TRBJ2-5, with no clear D. The V gene lost 1 base and the J gene lost 1 base, with 7 bases spanning the gap. Germline CDR1 is DFQATT and CDR2 is SNEGSKA (reference sequence). This CDR3 region has 13 residues. For the CDR3, the DNA is TGCAGTGCTAGAGCGACGGTCCAAGAGACCCAGTACTTC. Its protein product is CSARATVQETQYF.

This clonotype was detected ten times or more. The gene calls are TRBV5-4 and TRBJ2-1; D is perhaps TRBD2 (6 bases). Germline CDR1 is SGHNT and CDR2 is YYREEE (reference sequence). Trimming stripped 4 bases from V and 6 bases from J, with 14 bases between. The CDR3 contains 14 residues. The CDR3 spells CASSPRREFNEQFF. CDR3 in DNA: TGTGCCAGCAGCCCCCGGAGGGAATTCAATGAGCAGTTCTTC.

J is TRBJ2-7 and V is TRBV20-1; D not certain. Per the germline V gene, CDR1 is DFQATT and CDR2 is SNEGSKA (reference sequence). Trimming shortened V by 3 bases and J by 0 bases, and 6 bases separated the two germline ends. The length of the CDR3 is 12 residues. The DNA for the CDR3 is TGCAGTGCTAGGGGCCGCTCCTACGAGCAGTACTTC. Protein: CSARGRSYEQYF.

Comment on this clonotype: The junction and the germline gene differ at one end; a read error may be behind it. This chain joins TRBV6-5 and TRBJ2-7; no definite D call. Looked up from germline, CDR1 is MNHEY and CDR2 is SVGAGI. The CDR3 has 13 residues. Here the CDR3 reads CTSSRDRAHEQYF. CDR3 DNA: TGTACCAGCAGTCGTGACCGTGCCCACGAGCAGTACTTC.

For the CDR3, the DNA is TGTGCCAGCAATCCCCGGGACAGGGTTAACTATGGCTACACCTTC. Its translation: CASNPRDRVNYGYTF. J is TRBJ1-2 and V is TRBV28; 9 positions match TRBD1. Germline values: CDR1 MDHEN, CDR2 SYDVKM. The CDR3 contains 15 residues. V shed 7 bases, J shed 1 base, and the junction held 7 bases outside the gene matches.

This clonotype was seen at least ten times. The chain is built from TRBV6-1 and TRBJ1-4; D may be TRBD1 (6 bases). The CDR3 is 13 residues long. Germline loops: CDR1 MNHNS, CDR2 SASEGT. Deletions cut 11 bases from V and 4 bases from J, with 14 bases between. Here the CDR3 reads CAARGGDNEKLFF. CDR3 nucleotides: TGTGCCGCTAGGGGGGGGGATAATGAAAAACTGTTTTTT.

This clonotype showed up many times. V is TRBV29-1 and J is TRBJ1-2; 10 bases are shared with TRBD1. The trim removed 4 bases at V and 3 bases at J, leaving 2 bases unmatched. Germline lookup yields CDR1 SQVTM and CDR2 ANQGSEA. This CDR3 is built from 13 residues. This chain's CDR3 is CSVGQGADYGYTF. The CDR3 coding sequence is TGCAGCGTTGGACAGGGGGCGGACTATGGCTACACCTTC.

This clonotype came up a few times. Since a much larger clone is just one base distant, this may be a read error. CDR3 sequence: CAIGHTGAYEQYF. CDR3 DNA: TGTGCCATCGGCCATACAGGGGCCTACGAGCAGTACTTC. The rearrangement uses TRBV10-3 and TRBJ2-7; 7 bases align to TRBD1. CDR1 and CDR2 from the germline V gene are ENHRY and SYGVKD. Trimming removed 8 bases from V and 2 bases from J; junction bases left unmatched: 6. This CDR3 is 13 amino acids long.

On this clonotype itself: This may be a read error: a much more frequent sequence differs by one nucleotide. The CDR3 does not close with the conserved phenylalanine or tryptophan, likely indicating a read error. The V gene is TRBV20-1, the J gene TRBJ1-6; perhaps TRBD1 as D (5 bases). Germline lookup yields CDR1 DFQATT and CDR2 SNEGSKA (reference sequence). This CDR3 spans 13 amino acids. V was shortened by 5 bases and J by 9 bases, with 14 bases between the two germline ends. The CDR3 nucleotides are TGCAGTGCTTTTCCGGGGGGAGGTTCACCCCTCCACCTT. As protein: CSAFPGGGSPLHL.

This clonotype was seen a handful of times. A read error may explain this, as a much larger clone is one base away. V is TRBV20-1 and J is TRBJ2-3; the D is unclear. The V end lost 2 bases, the J end lost 2 bases, and 11 bases lay between the germline ends. The CDR3 loop spans 14 amino acids. Per the germline V gene, CDR1 is DFQATT and CDR2 is SNEGSKA (reference sequence). The CDR3 sequence is CSARTPDLTDTQYF. Here the CDR3 DNA reads TGCAGTGCTAGAACCCCGGACCTCACAGATACGCAGTATTTT.